The T cell receptor (beta chain) described here comes from a study of blood T cell repertoires in COVID-19. Study context: The analysed material was cDNA or gDNA that came from T cells, B-cell-depleted T cells, or PBMCs.

This CDR3 has 13 residues. Trimming removed 8 bases at V and 7 bases at J, with 15 bases between. Cohorts were determined from participant-reported clinical history. The protocol was immunoSEQ multiplex PCR, while the TCRdb copy is restricted to in-frame clones and leaves out a portion. The sample includes about 170,000 clones, about 91% of them seen just once. The sample comprised PBMCs or T cells enriched from blood (not recorded which). This sequence joins TRBV12-3 or TRBV12-4 and TRBJ1-5; D not resolved. The sequence derives from a young woman who had recovered from COVID-19. CDR3 loop: CASRGGPTQPQHF. The CDR3 DNA sequence: TGTGCCAGCCGGGGTGGACCGACGCAGCCCCAGCATTTT.